Below are 29 T cell receptor beta chains sequenced from a single sample in a study of early T cells in non-severe SARS-CoV-2 infection. TCRdb reanalysed the 5' RACE reads using MiXCR and keeps one entry per CDR3 protein. Of fewer than 120,000 distinct CDR3 sequences in the sample, around 13% were seen once. Here the sequenced sample was whole blood, taken at baseline. All receptors come from an adult who was a healthcare worker with PCR-confirmed SARS-CoV-2 infection or an uninfected control (not recorded which).

This clonotype was counted many times. This chain joins TRBV7-2 and TRBJ2-5; the D is unclear. Trimming stripped 1 base from V and 5 bases from J, with 17 bases between. CDR1 is SGHTA, CDR2 FQGNSA, per germline. The CDR3 is made up of 16 amino acids. For the CDR3, the DNA is TGTGCCAGCAGCTTAGTATCAGGCCCGGCCGGGGAGACCCAGTACTTC. Translated: CASSLVSGPAGETQYF.

The V gene is TRBV20-1, the J gene TRBJ1-2, with D possibly being TRBD1 (5 bases). V gave up 6 bases and J gave up 4 bases, with 18 bases separating them. Germline lookup yields CDR1 DFQATT and CDR2 SNEGSKA (reference sequence). This CDR3 has 14 amino acids. In nucleotides, the CDR3 is TGCAGTGCCCCTCCGCGGGGGGTTTCCTATGGCTACACCTTC. This translates into CSAPPRGVSYGYTF.

This clonotype was seen more than once but under ten times. The V gene is TRBV10-3, the J gene TRBJ2-3; 8 bases fit TRBD1. Germline loops: CDR1 ENHRY, CDR2 SYGVKD. V trimming: 5 bases; J trimming: 6 bases; junction bases outside the gene matches: 10. The CDR3 is 15 residues long. CDR3 in amino acids: CAISYGQGPLDTQYF. The CDR3 DNA reads TGTGCCATCAGTTATGGACAGGGACCTTTGGATACGCAGTATTTT.

As to this clonotype: A read error may produce the germline difference seen at one junction end. The chain couples TRBV11-2 to TRBJ1-1; possible D gene TRBD1, 5 bases. This CDR3 contains 13 residues. Germline CDR1 is SGHAT and CDR2 is FQNNGV. CDR3: CVSSLDLGGEAFF. The CDR3 region has the DNA TGTGTCAGCAGCTTAGATCTTGGGGGTGAAGCTTTCTTT.

The V and J genes are TRBV5-4 and TRBJ1-1; D call uncertain. V was cut by 5 bases and J by 4 bases, with 15 bases left in between. The CDR3 consists of 14 residues. Germline V CDR1 and CDR2: SGHNT, YYREEE (reference sequence). In nucleotides, the CDR3 is TGTGCCAGCAGAGTGGACGCGAGGGTCACTGAAGCTTTCTTT. Its translation is CASRVDARVTEAFF. Based on the CDR3 plus reference TRBV5-4 and TRBJ1-1, the full variable domain is ETGVTQSPTHLIKTRGQQVTLRCSSQSGHNTVSWYQQALGQGPQFIFQYYREEENGRGNFPPRFSGLQFPNYSSELNVNALELDDSALYLCASRVDARVTEAFFGQGTRLTVV.

The chain links TRBV4-2 to TRBJ1-1; D not resolved. The V end was cut by 0 bases, the J end by 3 bases, with 11 bases between. The germline V gene has CDR1 LGHNA and CDR2 YNFKEQ. The CDR3 is 15 amino acids. CDR3 sequence reads: CASSQEVRDDTEAFF. The CDR3, as DNA: TGTGCCAGCAGCCAAGAAGTTAGGGATGACACTGAAGCTTTCTTT.

Ten or more counts support this clonotype. This rearrangement joins TRBV20-1 to TRBJ1-5, with a possible D match to TRBD1 (5 bases). The CDR3 covers 14 residues. Germline CDR1 reads DFQATT; CDR2 reads SNEGSKA (reference sequence). Trimming left V 0 bases short and J 5 bases short, with 11 bases between. CDR3 DNA: TGCAGTGCTAGAGATTACGCAGGGTATCAGCCCCAGCATTTT. This gives the protein CSARDYAGYQPQHF.

The chain carries TRBV18 and TRBJ2-7, with 9 nucleotides matching TRBD1. The CDR3 is made up of 15 amino acids. The germline V gene has CDR1 KGHSH and CDR2 LQKENI. Germline trimming cut 3 bases from V and 4 bases from J; bases unmatched to any gene: 7. This CDR3 reads CASSPRGQGRYEQYF. CDR3 bases: TGTGCCAGCTCACCTCGAGGACAGGGGAGGTACGAGCAGTACTTC.

V is TRBV10-3 and J is TRBJ2-7; tentative D call: TRBD1 (5 bases). The CDR3 sequence is 14 residues long. Looked up from germline, CDR1 is ENHRY and CDR2 is SYGVKD. V shed 2 bases and J shed 4 bases, with 12 bases lying between them. Written as DNA, the CDR3 is TGTGCCATCAGTGAGGAAGGTAGGGGATACGAGCAGTACTTC. This gives the protein CAISEEGRGYEQYF.

The chain has TRBV29-1 and TRBJ1-1, with D unresolved. The V gene lost 5 bases and the J gene lost 10 bases, with 14 bases spanning the gap. The CDR3 loop spans 11 amino acids. Germline assignment: CDR1 SQVTM and CDR2 ANQGSEA. CDR3 coding DNA: TGCAGCGTTATCGCATGGGCAGGAGCTTTCTTT. It specifies CSVIAWAGAFF. The full variable domain, rest sourced from reference TRBV29-1 and TRBJ1-1, is SAVISQKPSRDICQRGTSLTIQCQVDSQVTMMFWYRQQPGQSLTLIATANQGSEATYESGFVIDKFPISRPNLTFSTLTVSNMSPEDSSIYLCSVIAWAGAFFGQGTRLTVV.

This clonotype was found a few times. This sequence joins TRBV6-5 and TRBJ2-7; 7 bases fit TRBD2. The junction had 6 bases not matched to a gene; V was cut back by 7 bases and J by 3 bases. Per germline, CDR1 MNHEY and CDR2 SVGAGI. This CDR3 is built from 13 residues. CDR3 nucleotides: TGTGCCAGCACAGGGACTACTCTCTACGAGCAGTACTTC. It is translated as CASTGTTLYEQYF.

This chain links TRBV12-3 or TRBV12-4 with TRBJ1-6; D is undetermined. V lost 3 bases and J 7 bases, leaving 10 bases between the germline ends. The CDR3 extends over 14 amino acids. CDR3: CASSFAPENSPLHF. For the CDR3, the DNA is TGTGCCAGCAGTTTCGCCCCCGAGAATTCACCCCTCCACTTT.

The rearrangement uses TRBV6-1 and TRBJ2-7; 8 nucleotides align to TRBD1. Germline assignment: CDR1 MNHNS and CDR2 SASEGT. The ends lost 5 bases at V and 2 bases at J; junction bases unmatched: 8. The CDR3 is 15 amino acids. CDR3 sequence (DNA): TGTGCCAGCAGTTCCCCGGACAGGGCTGCCTACGAGCAGTACTTC. Amino acids: CASSSPDRAAYEQYF.

The chain links TRBV3-1 to TRBJ2-1; 15 bases map to TRBD2. The germline gives CDR1 LGHDT, CDR2 YNNKEL (reference sequence). V shed 3 bases, J shed 8 bases, and the junction held 11 bases outside the gene matches. This CDR3 is built from 18 residues. The CDR3 loop reads CASSHPGTSGGSHDEQFF. The CDR3, as DNA: TGTGCCAGCAGCCATCCCGGGACTAGCGGGGGGTCTCACGATGAGCAGTTCTTC.

This clonotype was seen more than once but under ten times. The chain uses TRBV10-3 and TRBJ2-7, with TRBD1 matching over 10 bases. Germline-derived CDR1 and CDR2 are ENHRY and SYGVKD. V shed 10 bases and J 4 bases; nucleotides not matched to a gene: 13. The CDR3 is made up of 15 amino acids. In DNA, the CDR3 is TGTGCCACCGAAAATGGACAGGGGGTACCGTACGAGCAGTACTTC. It encodes CATENGQGVPYEQYF.

The chain links TRBV2 to TRBJ1-4, with D maybe TRBD1 (6 bases). Germline V lookup: CDR1 SNHLY, CDR2 FYNNEI. Trimming took 6 bases from V and 5 from J, leaving 16 bases between them. CDR3 size: 15 residues. CDR3 DNA: TGTGCCAGCAGGGGCACAGGGCTATTGAATGAAAAACTGTTTTTT. Its translation is CASRGTGLLNEKLFF.

V gene TRBV9 combines with J gene TRBJ1-4; the D is unclear. This CDR3 has 16 amino acids. V lost 3 bases to trimming and J lost 0 bases, with 12 bases between them. Germline V gene data show CDR1 as SGDLS and CDR2 as YYNGEE. CDR3 region: CASSAESKTTNEKLFF. CDR3 nucleotide sequence: TGTGCCAGCAGCGCCGAAAGTAAAACAACTAATGAAAAACTGTTTTTT.

This clonotype was found a few times. The chain has TRBV5-1 and TRBJ2-1; possibly TRBD1 for D (6 bases). This CDR3 spans 17 amino acids. Germline loops: CDR1 SGHRS, CDR2 YFSETQ. V shed 4 bases and J shed 1 base, with 18 bases lying between them. Written as DNA, the CDR3 is TGCGCCAGCAGCCCATCTCAGGGGTTAGTTTCCTACAATGAGCAGTTCTTC. It encodes CASSPSQGLVSYNEQFF.

This clonotype was seen more than once but under ten times. This sequence joins TRBV5-1 and TRBJ2-5, with 7 bases lining up with TRBD2. After removal of 4 bases from V and 1 base from J, the junction contained 1 base not matched to a gene. The CDR3 contains 13 residues. Per the germline V gene, CDR1 is SGHRS and CDR2 is YFSETQ. This CDR3 reads CASSREAQETQYF. CDR3 DNA sequence: TGCGCCAGCAGCCGGGAGGCCCAAGAGACCCAGTACTTC.

For the CDR3, the DNA is TGCGCCAGCAGCCCGGAGGCAGGGGGCGTCTATGATCAGCCCCAGCATTTT. Translated: CASSPEAGGVYDQPQHF. The gene calls are TRBV4-1 and TRBJ1-5, with 8 positions matching TRBD1. V shed 4 bases and J 5 bases; nucleotides not matched to a gene: 13. The CDR3 runs to 17 residues. Germline V lookup: CDR1 MGHRA, CDR2 YSYEKL.

This sequence joins TRBV2 and TRBJ1-4, with D perhaps matching TRBD1 (5 bases). Germline CDR1 and CDR2: SNHLY and FYNNEI. There are 15 residues in the CDR3. V was shortened by 5 bases and J by 8 bases, with 18 bases between the two germline ends. CDR3 in amino acids: CASSLGRDGEEKLFF. In nucleotides, the CDR3 is TGTGCCAGCAGTCTCGGCCGGGACGGTGAAGAAAAACTGTTTTTT.

This clonotype was recorded a few times. The J gene is TRBJ2-3, the V gene TRBV5-4; D uncertain. The CDR3 spans 14 residues. The V and J ends lost 4 bases and 2 bases respectively, with 11 bases between them. Germline V gene sequence: CDR1 SGHNT, CDR2 YYREEE (reference sequence). The CDR3 spells CASSETKYTDTQYF. DNA for the CDR3: TGTGCCAGCAGCGAGACGAAATACACAGATACGCAGTATTTT.

In its sample, this clonotype was seen a few times. The CDR3 DNA is TGTGCCACCAGCCCCCGGTGGGAAAGCGGGGAGCTGTTTTTT. Its protein is CATSPRWESGELFF. The chain links TRBV15 to TRBJ2-2; D is unresolved. The V gene lost 5 bases and the J gene lost 7 bases, with 14 bases spanning the gap. The CDR3 has 14 amino acids. Germline CDR1 is LNHNV and CDR2 is YYDKDF (reference sequence).

This clonotype was seen only a few times. The V gene is TRBV6-6, the J gene TRBJ1-3; D is possibly TRBD1 (6 bases). The CDR3 has 14 amino acids. Deletions cut 5 bases from V and 2 bases from J, with 10 bases between. CDR1 MNHNY and CDR2 SVGAGI come from the germline V gene (reference sequence). This chain's CDR3 is CASSPQGTGNTIYF. The CDR3, as DNA: TGTGCCAGCAGTCCACAGGGAACTGGAAACACCATATATTTT.

The V call is TRBV12-3 or TRBV12-4, the J call TRBJ2-7; D gene uncertain. The V end was cut by 3 bases, the J end by 6 bases, with 6 bases between. The CDR3 runs to 11 residues. CDR3 amino acids: CASSFRGEQYF. CDR3 bases: TGTGCCAGCAGTTTCCGTGGCGAGCAGTACTTC.

This chain links TRBV3-1 with TRBJ2-3, with D maybe TRBD2 (6 bases). The CDR3 is 14 amino acids. V was pared by 3 bases and J by 4 bases, with 11 bases between. CDR1 is LGHDT and CDR2 is YNNKEL in the germline V gene (reference sequence). The DNA of the CDR3 is TGTGCCAGCAGCCAGACGACTAGTTCAGATACGCAGTATTTT. Translation: CASSQTTSSDTQYF.

The CDR3 DNA follows: TGTGCCAGCTCACCAGCCAGGGAGCAAGCTTTCTTT. As protein: CASSPAREQAFF. This sequence joins TRBV18 and TRBJ1-1; D perhaps matches TRBD1 (5 bases). Germline lookup yields CDR1 KGHSH and CDR2 LQKENI. V was pared by 2 bases and J by 9 bases, with 10 bases between. This CDR3 contains 12 residues.

The V gene is TRBV7-2, the J gene TRBJ2-5, with 11 bases matching TRBD2. V lost 0 bases and J lost 6; bases outside the gene matches: 9. CDR3 length equals 17 residues. Germline V gene lookup returns CDR1 SGHTA and CDR2 FQGNSA. The CDR3 protein is CASSLASGTSGRKTQYF. CDR3 bases: TGTGCCAGCAGCTTAGCGTCCGGGACTAGCGGCCGCAAGACCCAGTACTTC.

The DNA for the CDR3 is TGTGCCACCAGCACGATTGGAGGGGTGAACACCGGGGAGCTGTTTTTT. Translating it yields CATSTIGGVNTGELFF. This rearrangement joins TRBV15 to TRBJ2-2; tentatively, D is TRBD2 (6 bases). The CDR3 extends over 16 amino acids. The V and J ends lost 4 bases and 1 base respectively, with 13 bases between them. Germline V gene data show CDR1 as LNHNV and CDR2 as YYDKDF (reference sequence).